A single sample is the source of the 20 T cell receptor beta chains below, sequenced in a study of T cells expressing NK-cell markers. TCRdb processed the 5' RACE reads again and assigns one entry to each CDR3 protein, with no DNA. This repertoire comprises 500,000 to 600,000 distinct CDR3 sequences; its ten largest clones make up roughly 3.4%. The specimen was blood T cells: a sorted CD56 or NKG2C T cell subset, CD4+ or CD8+ T cells, or bulk PBMC T cells (not recorded which). These receptors were taken from a man aged 18 to 30 in good health.

The chain couples TRBV20-1 to TRBJ2-2; TCRdb lists TRBD2, though no DNA is available to test this call. The CDR3 is 15 amino acids. Germline assignment: CDR1 DFQATT and CDR2 SNEGSKA (reference sequence). CDR3 region: CSARVALSNTGELFF.

The gene calls are TRBV27 and TRBJ1-5; TCRdb names TRBD1, which stays unverified in the absence of DNA. CDR1 and CDR2 from the germline V gene are MNHEY and SMNVEV (reference sequence). The CDR3 has 14 amino acids. The CDR3 loop reads CASSFWGTNGMQHF.

The rearrangement links TRBV9 to TRBJ2-3. The V gene's germline CDR1 is SGDLS and CDR2 YYNGEE. The CDR3 loop spans 15 amino acids. CDR3 in amino acids: CASSVVGEGPDTQYF.

V gene TRBV7-8 combines with J gene TRBJ2-5; lacking DNA, the TRBD1 call made by TCRdb goes unchecked. The length of the CDR3 is 15 residues. The germline gives CDR1 SGHVS, CDR2 FQNEAQ. The CDR3 spells CASSQTQGLGETQYF.

The rearrangement links TRBV3-1 to TRBJ2-1; lacking DNA, the TRBD2 call made by TCRdb goes unchecked. The CDR3 is made up of 16 amino acids. Looked up from germline, CDR1 is LGHDT and CDR2 is YNNKEL (reference sequence). CDR3 region: CASSQKGTSGAYKQFF.

The V and J genes are TRBV4-3 and TRBJ2-2; TCRdb names TRBD1, which stays unverified in the absence of DNA. The CDR3 has 18 amino acids. Germline-derived CDR1 and CDR2 are LGHNA and YSLEER. CDR3 sequence: CASSQDPPGTGSFGELFF.

J is TRBJ1-4 and V is TRBV5-5; as DNA is missing, the TRBD1 call by TCRdb cannot be tested. The CDR3 runs 16 residues. The germline gives CDR1 SGHKS, CDR2 YYEKEE (reference sequence). CDR3 in amino acids: CASSLPGTGDSEKLFF.

V and J are TRBV5-6 and TRBJ2-5; TCRdb calls TRBD1, which cannot be checked without DNA. The CDR3 consists of 14 residues. The germline gives CDR1 SGHDT, CDR2 YYEEEE. The chain's CDR3 is CASSDRGPLETQYF.

V usage is TRBV12-3 or TRBV12-4 and J usage is TRBJ2-7; no DNA is available, so the TRBD2 call from TCRdb remains unchecked. The CDR3 is 15 residues long. This CDR3 is CASSPRAGGGYEQYF.

The V gene is TRBV15, the J gene TRBJ1-3; as DNA is missing, the TRBD1 call by TCRdb cannot be tested. Germline CDR1 is LNHNV and CDR2 is YYDKDF (reference sequence). The CDR3 extends over 17 amino acids. The CDR3 sequence: CATSRLPSGVPGNTIYF.

The CDR3 reads CASKDRSYEQYF. This rearrangement joins TRBV7-9 to TRBJ2-7. The germline V gene encodes CDR1 SEHNR and CDR2 FQNEAQ (reference sequence). The CDR3 runs to 12 residues.

The V gene is TRBV3-1, the J gene TRBJ2-7. The CDR3 consists of 13 residues. Looked up from germline, CDR1 is LGHDT and CDR2 is YNNKEL (reference sequence). The CDR3: CASKRRAAHEQYF.

V gene TRBV4-1 combines with J gene TRBJ2-7. This CDR3 region has 13 residues. Germline V CDR1 and CDR2: MGHRA, YSYEKL. CDR3 region: CASSQFLEYEQYF.

The chain has TRBV7-2 and TRBJ2-1; TCRdb returns TRBD2, unconfirmable since there is no DNA. The CDR3 sequence is 13 residues long. Germline-derived CDR1 and CDR2 are SGHTA and FQGNSA. The CDR3 sequence: CASGRLVYNEQFF.

The V gene is TRBV28, the J gene TRBJ2-2; absent DNA, TCRdb's TRBD2 call cannot be checked. CDR1 is MDHEN and CDR2 is SYDVKM in the germline V gene. The CDR3 loop spans 15 amino acids. CDR3 loop: CASSFGGRDTGELFF.

The chain is built from TRBV12-3 or TRBV12-4 and TRBJ2-7; TCRdb reports TRBD1, a call that lacks DNA to check it against. This CDR3 is 14 amino acids long. CDR3 sequence reads: CASSFERPRGEQYF.

This chain connects TRBV7-9 to TRBJ2-1; no DNA is available, so the TRBD2 call from TCRdb remains unchecked. Germline lookup yields CDR1 SEHNR and CDR2 FQNEAQ (reference sequence). The CDR3 runs 17 residues. The CDR3 protein is CASSLVGGTSGVKGQFF.

The chain employs TRBV12-3 or TRBV12-4 and TRBJ1-1. This CDR3 has 12 amino acids. The CDR3 sequence: CASSSGGSEAFF.

The chain recombines TRBV20-1 with TRBJ2-1; there is no DNA to check the TCRdb D call of TRBD1. This CDR3 region has 18 residues. Germline CDR1 and CDR2: DFQATT and SNEGSKA (reference sequence). CDR3 loop: CSATYRVQVERPYNEQFF.

The CDR3 loop reads CASSLAKAGSPLHF. The V and J genes are TRBV12-3 or TRBV12-4 and TRBJ1-6. The CDR3 is 14 residues long.